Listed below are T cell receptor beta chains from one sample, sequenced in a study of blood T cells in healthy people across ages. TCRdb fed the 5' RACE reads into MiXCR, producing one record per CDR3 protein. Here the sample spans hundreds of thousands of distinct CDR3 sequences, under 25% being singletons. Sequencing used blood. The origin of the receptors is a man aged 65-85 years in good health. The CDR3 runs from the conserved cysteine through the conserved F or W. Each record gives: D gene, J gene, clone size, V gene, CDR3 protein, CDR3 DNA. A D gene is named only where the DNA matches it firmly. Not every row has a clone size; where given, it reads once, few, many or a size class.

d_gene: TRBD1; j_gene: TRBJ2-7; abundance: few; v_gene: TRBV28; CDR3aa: CASSSTGAFSYEQYF; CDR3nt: TGTGCCAGCAGTTCGACAGGGGCCTTTTCCTACGAGCAGTACTTC
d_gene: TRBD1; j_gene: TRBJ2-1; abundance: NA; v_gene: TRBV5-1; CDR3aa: CASSLGQGWDEQFF; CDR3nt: TGCGCCAGCAGCTTGGGACAGGGGTGGGATGAGCAGTTCTTC
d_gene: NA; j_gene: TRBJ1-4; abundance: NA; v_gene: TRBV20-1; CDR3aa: CSALDSQGEKLFF; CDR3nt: TGCAGTGCGTTAGACAGCCAGGGTGAAAAACTGTTTTTT
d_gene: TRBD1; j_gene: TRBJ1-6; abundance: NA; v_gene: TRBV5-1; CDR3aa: CASSPAGTGDSPLHF; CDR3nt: TGCGCCAGCAGCCCAGCCGGGACAGGGGATTCACCCCTCCACTTT
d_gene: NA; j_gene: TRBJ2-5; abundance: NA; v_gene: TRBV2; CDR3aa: CASSEGGTQYF; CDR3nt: TGCGCCAGCAGTGAAGGGGGGACCCAGTACTTC
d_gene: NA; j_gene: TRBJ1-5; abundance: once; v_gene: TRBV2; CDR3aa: CASSTGTNQPQHF; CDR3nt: TGTGCCAGCAGTACAGGGACCAATCAGCCCCAGCATTTT
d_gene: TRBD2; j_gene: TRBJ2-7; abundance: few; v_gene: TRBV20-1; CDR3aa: CSALSGRAYYEQYF; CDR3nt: TGCAGTGCTCTAAGCGGGAGGGCCTATTACGAGCAGTACTTC
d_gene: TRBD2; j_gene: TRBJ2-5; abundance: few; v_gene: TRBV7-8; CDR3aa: CASSGSGRAQETQYF; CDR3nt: TGTGCCAGCAGCGGTAGCGGGAGGGCCCAGGAGACCCAGTACTTC
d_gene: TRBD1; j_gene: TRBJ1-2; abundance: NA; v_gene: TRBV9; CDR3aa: CASSSGQINYGYTF; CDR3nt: TGTGCCAGCAGCTCGGGACAGATTAACTATGGCTACACCTTC
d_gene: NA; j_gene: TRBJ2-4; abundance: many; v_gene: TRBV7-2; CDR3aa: CASSLTGAKNIQYF; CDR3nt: TGTGCCAGCAGCCTGACGGGAGCCAAAAACATTCAGTACTTC
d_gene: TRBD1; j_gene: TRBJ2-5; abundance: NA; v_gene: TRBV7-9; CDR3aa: CASSFAGTGHQTQYF; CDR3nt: TGTGCCAGCAGCTTCGCCGGGACAGGGCATCAGACCCAGTACTTC
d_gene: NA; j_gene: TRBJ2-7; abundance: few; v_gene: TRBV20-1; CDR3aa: CSARGSAGVIPSYEQYF; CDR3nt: TGCAGTGCTAGAGGCTCGGCAGGAGTAATACCCTCCTACGAGCAGTACTTC
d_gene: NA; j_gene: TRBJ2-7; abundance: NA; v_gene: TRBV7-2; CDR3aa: CASSLGFLGEQYF; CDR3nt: TGTGCCAGCAGCTTAGGTTTCTTGGGGGAGCAGTACTTC
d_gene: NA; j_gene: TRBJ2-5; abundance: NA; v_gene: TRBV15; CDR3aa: CATSRSDTETQYF; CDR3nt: TGTGCCACCAGCAGAAGCGACACGGAGACCCAGTACTTC
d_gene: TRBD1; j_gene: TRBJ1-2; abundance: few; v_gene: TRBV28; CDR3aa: CASRGQGYGYTF; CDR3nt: TGTGCCAGCCGAGGACAGGGGTATGGCTACACCTTC
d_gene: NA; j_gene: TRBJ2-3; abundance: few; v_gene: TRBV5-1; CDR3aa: CASSLATPRTDTQYF; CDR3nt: TGCGCCAGCAGCTTGGCCACCCCTCGCACAGATACGCAGTATTTT
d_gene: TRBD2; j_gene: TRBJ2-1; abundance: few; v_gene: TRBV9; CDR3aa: CASSVLSGSSYNEQFF; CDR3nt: TGTGCCAGCAGCGTCCTAAGCGGGAGCTCCTACAATGAGCAGTTCTTC
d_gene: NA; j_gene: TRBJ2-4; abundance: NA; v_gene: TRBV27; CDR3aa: CASSLGPGKHENIQYF; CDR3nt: TGTGCCAGCAGTTTAGGCCCGGGGAAACATGAAAACATTCAGTACTTC
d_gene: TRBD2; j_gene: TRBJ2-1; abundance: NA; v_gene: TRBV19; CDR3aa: CASSIGLVAYNEQFF; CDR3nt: TGTGCCAGTAGTATTGGACTAGTGGCCTACAATGAGCAGTTCTTC
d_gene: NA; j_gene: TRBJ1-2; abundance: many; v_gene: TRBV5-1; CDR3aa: CASSLVGQIDYGYTF; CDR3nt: TGCGCCAGCAGCTTGGTAGGGCAGATAGACTATGGCTACACCTTC
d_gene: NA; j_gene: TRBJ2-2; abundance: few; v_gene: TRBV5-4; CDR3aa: CATTPANTGELFF; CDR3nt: TGTGCCACGACACCCGCGAACACCGGGGAGCTGTTTTTT
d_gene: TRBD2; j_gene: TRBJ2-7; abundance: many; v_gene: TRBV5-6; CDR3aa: CASSSGLAGDYEQYF; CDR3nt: TGTGCCAGCAGCTCCGGACTAGCGGGGGACTACGAGCAGTACTTC
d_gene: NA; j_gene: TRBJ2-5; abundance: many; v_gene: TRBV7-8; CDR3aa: CASRPKPGTQETQYF; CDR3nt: TGTGCCAGCAGGCCCAAACCCGGGACCCAAGAGACCCAGTACTTC
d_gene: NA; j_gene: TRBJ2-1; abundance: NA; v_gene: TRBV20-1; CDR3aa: CSDRDLGGVPNEQFF; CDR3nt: TGCAGTGATAGAGATCTGGGCGGGGTCCCCAATGAGCAGTTCTTC
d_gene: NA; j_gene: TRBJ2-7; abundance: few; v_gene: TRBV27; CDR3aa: CASPLSPGASYEQYF; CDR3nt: TGTGCCAGCCCTCTTTCCCCGGGGGCAAGCTACGAGCAGTACTTC
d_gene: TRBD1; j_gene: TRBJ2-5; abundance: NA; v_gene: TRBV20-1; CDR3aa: CSATPRDRGPFQETQYF; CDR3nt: TGCAGTGCTACCCCGCGGGACAGGGGGCCCTTTCAAGAGACCCAGTACTTC
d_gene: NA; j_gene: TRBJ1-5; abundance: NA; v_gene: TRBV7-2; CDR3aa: CASSLAGVTANQPQHF; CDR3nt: TGTGCCAGCAGCTTAGCGGGAGTAACAGCTAATCAGCCCCAGCATTTT
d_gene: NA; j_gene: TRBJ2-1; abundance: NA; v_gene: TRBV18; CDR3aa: CASSPPLNEQFF; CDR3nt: TGTGCCAGCTCACCACCGCTAAATGAGCAGTTCTTC
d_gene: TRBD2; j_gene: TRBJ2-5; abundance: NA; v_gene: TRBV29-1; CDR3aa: CGVGTGTSGRAWTQYF; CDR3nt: TGCGGCGTTGGAACAGGGACTAGCGGGAGGGCGTGGACCCAGTACTTC
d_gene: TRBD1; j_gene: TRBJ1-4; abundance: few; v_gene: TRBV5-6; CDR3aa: CASSFGTGGRTNEKLFF; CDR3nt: TGTGCCAGCAGCTTCGGGACAGGGGGCAGAACTAATGAAAAACTGTTTTTT
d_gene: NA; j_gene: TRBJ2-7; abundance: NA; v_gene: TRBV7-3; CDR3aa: CAGSLGRSYEQYF; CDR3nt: TGTGCCGGCAGCTTAGGGCGATCCTACGAGCAGTACTTC
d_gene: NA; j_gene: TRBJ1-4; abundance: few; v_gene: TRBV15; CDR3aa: CATSRDNGDGEKLFF; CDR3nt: TGTGCCACCAGCAGAGATAACGGGGACGGTGAAAAACTGTTTTTT